This T cell receptor beta chain was retrieved from a study of blood T cell repertoires in COVID-19. This clone has just a few counts. The CDR3 runs to 16 residues. The germline V and J ends were trimmed by 7 bases and 3 bases, with 21 bases remaining between them. The germline gives CDR1 SNHLY, CDR2 FYNNEI. Using immunoSEQ multiplex PCR, the repertoire was profiled, and TCRdb retains in-frame clones only, with some absent. The sample comprises around 200,000 clones, about 85% of which are singletons, and around 0.72% rests with the top ten. The clonotype originates from a man in his forties with acute or convalescent COVID-19. This chain connects TRBV2 to TRBJ1-2, with D perhaps TRBD1 (5 bases). The sequenced material came from peripheral blood. For the CDR3, the DNA is TGTGCCAGCACCCTCCTGGTCGGGGGAGGCTACTATGGCTACACCTTC. Translated: CASTLLVGGGYYGYTF.